Listed below are T cell receptor beta chains from one sample, sequenced in a study of T cell responses to AZD1222 COVID-19 vaccine. TCRdb keeps only in-frame clones here, not all; method: immunoSEQ multiplex PCR. The data show about 99,000 clones, more than 75% seen once. The sequenced sample was peripheral blood, obtained 28 days after the second dose of the MenACWY control vaccine. The receptor set was obtained from an adult who received the MenACWY meningococcal vaccine as a control. The CDR3 runs from the conserved cysteine through the conserved F or W. The D gene is left open where the match is weak. The listing skips clone size in some rows; elsewhere it reads once, few, many or a size class.

v_gene: TRBV24-1
d_gene: NA
j_gene: TRBJ2-1
abundance: NA
CDR3nt: TGTGCCACCAGTGATATAAGCGGCCGAACCCTCAGCAATGAGCAGTTCTTC
CDR3aa: CATSDISGRTLSNEQFF

v_gene: TRBV6-5
d_gene: NA
j_gene: TRBJ1-1
abundance: NA
CDR3nt: TGTGCCAGCAGAACCGGTGGCGTGGACACTGAAGCTTTCTTT
CDR3aa: CASRTGGVDTEAFF

v_gene: TRBV7-2
d_gene: NA
j_gene: TRBJ1-5
abundance: NA
CDR3nt: TGTGCCAGCAGCACACAACGGGGGGGGAATCAGCCCCAGCATTTT
CDR3aa: CASSTQRGGNQPQHF

v_gene: TRBV19
d_gene: TRBD1
j_gene: TRBJ2-3
abundance: NA
CDR3nt: TGTGCCAGTAGTGTACAGGGGGCGCCCACAGATACGCAGTATTTT
CDR3aa: CASSVQGAPTDTQYF

v_gene: TRBV6-2/TRBV6-3
d_gene: TRBD2
j_gene: TRBJ2-7
abundance: NA
CDR3nt: TGTGCCAGCAGTTACCCGGGGGGGAGCTCCTACGAGCAGTACTTC
CDR3aa: CASSYPGGSSYEQYF

v_gene: TRBV3-1/TRBV3-2
d_gene: NA
j_gene: TRBJ2-3
abundance: NA
CDR3nt: TGTGCCAGCAGCCAAACCCGGGGAGATACGCAGTATTTT
CDR3aa: CASSQTRGDTQYF

v_gene: TRBV4-1
d_gene: TRBD2
j_gene: TRBJ2-3
abundance: NA
CDR3nt: TGCGCCAGCAGCCTCCAAGCGGGGACAGATACGCAGTATTTT
CDR3aa: CASSLQAGTDTQYF

v_gene: TRBV9
d_gene: TRBD1
j_gene: TRBJ1-1
abundance: NA
CDR3nt: TGTGCCAGCAGCGTAGTATCAGGGGGTGAAGCTTTCTTT
CDR3aa: CASSVVSGGEAFF

v_gene: TRBV12-3/TRBV12-4
d_gene: NA
j_gene: TRBJ2-3
abundance: NA
CDR3nt: TGTGCCAGCAGTTTATCGGCCGGAGATACGCAGTATTTT
CDR3aa: CASSLSAGDTQYF

v_gene: TRBV25-1
d_gene: NA
j_gene: TRBJ1-2
abundance: NA
CDR3nt: TGTGCCAGCAGCTTGAGCAGGGGAGATGGCTACACCTTC
CDR3aa: CASSLSRGDGYTF

v_gene: TRBV4-2
d_gene: TRBD1
j_gene: TRBJ1-6
abundance: NA
CDR3nt: TGTGCCAGCAGCCAGACAGGGGCTAATTCACCCCTCCACTTT
CDR3aa: CASSQTGANSPLHF

v_gene: TRBV3-1/TRBV3-2
d_gene: NA
j_gene: TRBJ1-5
abundance: NA
CDR3nt: TGTGCCAGCAGCCAAGTCCGAGGACAGCCCCAGCATTTT
CDR3aa: CASSQVRGQPQHF

v_gene: TRBV6-5
d_gene: NA
j_gene: TRBJ2-3
abundance: NA
CDR3nt: TGTGCCAGCAGTTTCGGACGGGGAAGCACAGATACGCAGTATTTT
CDR3aa: CASSFGRGSTDTQYF

v_gene: TRBV5-1
d_gene: NA
j_gene: TRBJ2-7
abundance: NA
CDR3nt: TGCGCCAGCAGCTTGGATGGGCAGCACCCTTACGAGCAGTACTTC
CDR3aa: CASSLDGQHPYEQYF

v_gene: TRBV29-1
d_gene: NA
j_gene: TRBJ1-2
abundance: NA
CDR3nt: TGCAGCGTTTTTTCTGAAGGGGGGACGGGAGTTTATGGCTACACCTTC
CDR3aa: CSVFSEGGTGVYGYTF

v_gene: TRBV5-1
d_gene: TRBD1
j_gene: TRBJ1-2
abundance: NA
CDR3nt: TGCGCCAGCAGCTTGGCAGCGTCGGGACAGGGGAACTATGGCTACACCTTC
CDR3aa: CASSLAASGQGNYGYTF

v_gene: TRBV7-6
d_gene: TRBD1
j_gene: TRBJ2-5
abundance: few
CDR3nt: TGTGCCAGCAGCCCCGGGACAGGGGGCGTAGTGGAGACCCAGTACTTC
CDR3aa: CASSPGTGGVVETQYF

v_gene: TRBV18
d_gene: TRBD1
j_gene: TRBJ2-7
abundance: NA
CDR3nt: TGTGCCAGCTCACTAGGGACAGGTGGTAACGAGCAGTACTTC
CDR3aa: CASSLGTGGNEQYF

v_gene: TRBV28
d_gene: NA
j_gene: TRBJ2-3
abundance: NA
CDR3nt: TGTGCCAGCAACGGGCAGGGAGGCACAGATACGCAGTATTTT
CDR3aa: CASNGQGGTDTQYF

v_gene: TRBV9
d_gene: NA
j_gene: TRBJ1-6
abundance: NA
CDR3nt: TGTGCCAGCAGCCCCGACAGAACCAGTAATTCACCCCTCCACTTT
CDR3aa: CASSPDRTSNSPLHF

v_gene: TRBV24-1
d_gene: TRBD1
j_gene: TRBJ1-2
abundance: once
CDR3nt: TGTGCCACCAGTGATGGGACAGGGATAGGCGCTAACTATGGCTACACCTTC
CDR3aa: CATSDGTGIGANYGYTF

v_gene: TRBV20-1
d_gene: NA
j_gene: TRBJ1-6
abundance: NA
CDR3nt: TGCAGTGCTAGTAGCGGTAATTCACCCCTCCACTTT
CDR3aa: CSASSGNSPLHF

v_gene: TRBV18
d_gene: NA
j_gene: TRBJ1-2
abundance: NA
CDR3nt: TGTGCCAGCTCTAGACAGGAAGACTATGGCTACACCTTC
CDR3aa: CASSRQEDYGYTF

v_gene: TRBV3-1/TRBV3-2
d_gene: NA
j_gene: TRBJ2-7
abundance: NA
CDR3nt: TGTGCCAGCAGCCAAAGCGGACAAGGGGCATACTTCTTC
CDR3aa: CASSQSGQGAYFF

v_gene: TRBV7-9
d_gene: NA
j_gene: TRBJ2-3
abundance: NA
CDR3nt: TGTGCCAGCAGCTTGGGGATAGGGTTCACAGATACGCAGTATTTT
CDR3aa: CASSLGIGFTDTQYF

v_gene: TRBV5-1
d_gene: TRBD1
j_gene: TRBJ2-2
abundance: NA
CDR3nt: TGCGCCAGCAGAACTGACAGGGCCACCGGGGAGCTGTTTTTT
CDR3aa: CASRTDRATGELFF

v_gene: TRBV28
d_gene: TRBD2
j_gene: TRBJ2-7
abundance: NA
CDR3nt: TGTGCCAGCGCCCCGGGACTAGTTCACTACGAGCAGTACTTC
CDR3aa: CASAPGLVHYEQYF

v_gene: TRBV7-3
d_gene: NA
j_gene: TRBJ2-3
abundance: NA
CDR3nt: TGTGCCAGCAGCTTAACGAGTTACAACACAGATACGCAGTATTTT
CDR3aa: CASSLTSYNTDTQYF

v_gene: TRBV5-1
d_gene: NA
j_gene: TRBJ1-1
abundance: NA
CDR3nt: TGCGCCAGCAGCGCCCCCTTTGGGGCCAACACTGAAGCTTTCTTT
CDR3aa: CASSAPFGANTEAFF

v_gene: TRBV6-6
d_gene: TRBD1
j_gene: TRBJ1-1
abundance: NA
CDR3nt: TGTGCCAGCAGCCTAGGACAGGGTTTGGGCACTGAAGCTTTCTTT
CDR3aa: CASSLGQGLGTEAFF

v_gene: TRBV5-4
d_gene: TRBD1
j_gene: TRBJ2-7
abundance: once
CDR3nt: TGTGCCAGCAGCTTGGGGGGACAGGCGACCCTTAGGGGGCAGTACTTC
CDR3aa: CASSLGGQATLRGQYF

v_gene: TRBV3-1/TRBV3-2
d_gene: NA
j_gene: TRBJ1-1
abundance: NA
CDR3nt: TGTGCCAGCAGCCGGACAGCGCGCAACACTGAAGCTTTCTTT
CDR3aa: CASSRTARNTEAFF

v_gene: TRBV19
d_gene: NA
j_gene: TRBJ1-1
abundance: NA
CDR3nt: TGTGCCAGTAGTATAGAGGGGGCGTGGATGAACACTGAAGCTTTCTTT
CDR3aa: CASSIEGAWMNTEAFF

v_gene: TRBV9
d_gene: NA
j_gene: TRBJ2-1
abundance: NA
CDR3nt: TGTGCCAGCAGCGTTGAAGCAAGGGCCTACAATGAGCAGTTCTTC
CDR3aa: CASSVEARAYNEQFF

v_gene: TRBV4-1
d_gene: NA
j_gene: TRBJ1-2
abundance: few
CDR3nt: TGCGCCAGCAGCCAAGTTTGGGGGACGGCTAACTATGGCTACACCTTC
CDR3aa: CASSQVWGTANYGYTF

v_gene: TRBV7-2
d_gene: NA
j_gene: TRBJ2-7
abundance: NA
CDR3nt: TGTGCCAGCAGCTTAGATTCGAGTTTTTACGAGCAGTACTTC
CDR3aa: CASSLDSSFYEQYF

v_gene: TRBV3-1/TRBV3-2
d_gene: TRBD1
j_gene: TRBJ1-1
abundance: NA
CDR3nt: TGTGCCAGCAGCCGGCAGGGGGTAGGTGGTGTTTTTTTT
CDR3aa: CASSRQGVGGVFF

v_gene: TRBV28
d_gene: NA
j_gene: TRBJ1-2
abundance: NA
CDR3nt: TGTGCCACCCAGACCTCTATATATGGCTACACCTTC
CDR3aa: CATQTSIYGYTF